This section outlines one T cell receptor beta chain sequence together with its context. The CDR3 loop spans 15 amino acids. The source of the sample is a study of blood T cell repertoires in COVID-19. Here immunoSEQ multiplex PCR was the method, and the copy in TCRdb shows in-frame clones only, minus some. The repertoire holds roughly 500,000 clones, around 85% seen once, with roughly 8% in the top ten. The participants were between about 18 and 95 years old and came from roughly 25 US areas. Categorization into cohorts depended on clinical history that participants reported. This TCR came from an older woman who had recovered from COVID-19. The chain employs TRBV21-1 and TRBJ1-2; the table calls TRBD1, which could not be checked here. TRBV21-1 has pseudogene status. Sample: PBMCs or T cells enriched from blood (not recorded which). In DNA form, the CDR3 reads TGTGCCAGCAGCAAAACAGGGGGAATTAACTATGGCTACACCTTC. It encodes CASSKTGGINYGYTF.